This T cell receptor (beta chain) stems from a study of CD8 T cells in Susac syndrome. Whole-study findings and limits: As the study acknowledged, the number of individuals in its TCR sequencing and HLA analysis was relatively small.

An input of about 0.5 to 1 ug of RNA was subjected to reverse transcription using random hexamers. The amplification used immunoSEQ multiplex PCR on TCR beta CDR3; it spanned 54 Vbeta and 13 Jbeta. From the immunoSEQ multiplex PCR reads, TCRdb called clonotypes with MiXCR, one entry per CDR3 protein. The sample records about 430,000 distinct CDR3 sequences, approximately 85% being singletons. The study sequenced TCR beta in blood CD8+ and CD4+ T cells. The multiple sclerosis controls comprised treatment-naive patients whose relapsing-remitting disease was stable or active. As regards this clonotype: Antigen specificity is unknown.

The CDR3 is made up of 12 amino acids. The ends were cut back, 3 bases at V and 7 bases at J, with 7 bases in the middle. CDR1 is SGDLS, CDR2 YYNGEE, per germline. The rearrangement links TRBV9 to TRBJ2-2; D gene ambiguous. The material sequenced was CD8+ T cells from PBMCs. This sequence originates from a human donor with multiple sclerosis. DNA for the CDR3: TGTGCCAGCAGCGCCGAGAGCGGGGAGCTGTTTTTT. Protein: CASSAESGELFF.